Below, 5 T cell receptor beta chains from the same sample are listed, as sequenced in a study of blood T cell repertoires in COVID-19. The data were produced by immunoSEQ multiplex PCR, yet TCRdb's version contains in-frame clones alone and is incomplete. The sample carries 150,000 to 200,000 clones, just under 90% recorded once. Sequenced sample: peripheral blood. These receptors were collected from a woman aged 70-85 years with COVID-19, enrolled during active disease.

The V gene is TRBV7-3, the J gene TRBJ2-6; D might be TRBD2 (5 bases). V lost 0 bases, J lost 1 base, and 10 bases lay in between. This CDR3 spans 17 amino acids. CDR1 and CDR2 (germline): SGHTA, FQGTGA. The CDR3: CASSLTISGSGANVLTF. The CDR3 DNA follows: TGTGCCAGCAGCTTAACTATATCGGGGTCTGGGGCCAACGTCCTGACTTTC.

The V and J genes are TRBV28 and TRBJ2-3; 8 nucleotides agree with TRBD1. With V trimmed by 4 bases and J by 3 bases, 15 bases remained unmatched. Germline assignment: CDR1 MDHEN and CDR2 SYDVKM. This CDR3 comprises 18 residues. CDR3 nucleotide sequence: TGTGCCAGCAGTTCGTTCGGGCCCGGACAGGGAATAACAGATACGCAGTATTTT. Amino acids: CASSSFGPGQGITDTQYF. Based on the CDR3 plus reference TRBV28 and TRBJ2-3, the full variable domain is DVKVTQSSRYLVKRTGEKVFLECVQDMDHENMFWYRQDPGLGLRLIYFSYDVKMKEKGDIPEGYSVSREKKERFSLILESASTNQTSMYLCASSSFGPGQGITDTQYFGPGTRLTVL.

The rearrangement uses TRBV5-1 and TRBJ1-1, with 10 positions matching TRBD1. The CDR3 runs 15 residues. The V gene end was trimmed by 4 bases and the J gene end by 5 bases; junction bases not matched to a gene: 8. Germline CDR1 reads SGHRS; CDR2 reads YFSETQ. This CDR3 is CASSLGTGVFTEAFF. The CDR3 region has the DNA TGCGCCAGCAGCCTTGGGACAGGGGTTTTTACTGAAGCTTTCTTT.

This sequence joins TRBV14 and TRBJ1-5, with D hard to call. Trimming took 4 bases from V and 7 from J, leaving 14 bases between them. Germline V gene lookup returns CDR1 SGHDN and CDR2 FVKESK. The CDR3 contains 14 residues. The CDR3 DNA is TGTGCCAGCAGCCTTGGAGGGATAGGGCAGCCCCAGCATTTT. The encoded protein is CASSLGGIGQPQHF.

This chain uses TRBV20-1 with TRBJ1-5, with D unclear. The CDR3 consists of 14 residues. Germline lookup yields CDR1 DFQATT and CDR2 SNEGSKA (reference sequence). Between the trimmed V and J ends, which lost 3 bases and 2 bases, there was a span of 11 bases. CDR3 DNA sequence: TGCAGTGCTAGTACCAGGTACCGCAATCAGCCCCAGCATTTT. Translation gives CSASTRYRNQPQHF.